What follows are 24 T cell receptor beta chains derived from one specimen sequenced in a study of blood T cells in healthy people across ages. A second about 6 to 12 cycle PCR used barcoded and J-beta primers. TCRdb re-called the 5' RACE reads through MiXCR, storing one row per CDR3 protein. Among fewer than 1,200,000 distinct CDR3 sequences listed, almost 25% were seen once. The data also belong to a second study, concerning T cells of mothers and their children.

Sequenced sample: blood. Receptors originate from a girl aged 2 to 9 in good health.

This sequence joins TRBV5-1 and TRBJ2-1; 11 bases align to TRBD2. The CDR3 is 17 amino acids. Germline V gives CDR1 SGHRS, CDR2 YFSETQ. V lost 0 bases and J lost 4; bases outside the gene matches: 6. The CDR3 sequence: CASSLDLAGGTYNEQFF. The CDR3 DNA reads as TGCGCCAGCAGCTTGGATCTAGCGGGAGGAACTTACAATGAGCAGTTCTTC.

In nucleotides, the CDR3 is TGTGCCAGCAGCGTAGGTTCCGGGGGCCAAGCTTTCTTT. It translates to CASSVGSGGQAFF. This chain uses TRBV9 with TRBJ1-1, with D perhaps matching TRBD1 (6 bases). There are 13 residues in the CDR3. CDR1 and CDR2 (germline): SGDLS, YYNGEE. V lost 0 bases and J lost 9, with 12 bases in between.

CDR3 bases: TGTGCCAGCAGCGTAGAAGGGCCGGGAAACATTCAGTACTTC. Translating gives CASSVEGPGNIQYF. The V and J genes are TRBV9 and TRBJ2-4; no firm D call. The CDR3 is 14 amino acids. Germline CDR1 and CDR2: SGDLS and YYNGEE. V was cut by 0 bases and J by 6 bases, with 10 bases left in between.

This clonotype has only a few counts. The genes are TRBV5-1 and TRBJ2-5, with 9 nucleotides matching TRBD2. The end of the DNA is better explained by TRBJ2-1, so the J call may be wrong. Germline-derived CDR1 and CDR2 are SGHRS and YFSETQ. The CDR3 sequence is 15 residues long. In DNA, the CDR3 is TGCGCCAGCAGCTTGGAGGCGGGAGGGTTCAATGAGCAGTTCTTC. It specifies CASSLEAGGFNEQFF.

The chain combines TRBV29-1 with TRBJ1-6; the D is unclear. V gave up 5 bases and J gave up 1 base, with 18 bases separating them. The CDR3 consists of 17 residues. From germline, CDR1 is SQVTM and CDR2 ANQGSEA. CDR3 amino acids: CSVRVDSGRSYNSPLHF. The CDR3 nucleotides read TGCAGCGTTAGGGTTGATTCTGGACGGTCCTATAATTCACCCCTCCACTTT. Full variable domain (remainder filled in from reference TRBV29-1 and TRBJ1-6): SAVISQKPSRDICQRGTSLTIQCQVDSQVTMMFWYRQQPGQSLTLIATANQGSEATYESGFVIDKFPISRPNLTFSTLTVSNMSPEDSSIYLCSVRVDSGRSYNSPLHFGNGTRLTVT.

This chain joins TRBV5-1 and TRBJ1-5; D is uncertain. With 2 bases removed from V and 5 bases from J, the gap between germline ends came to 14 bases. The CDR3 is 15 residues long. CDR1 and CDR2 (germline): SGHRS, YFSETQ. CDR3 in amino acids: CASSFSPAGDQPQHF. CDR3 in DNA: TGCGCCAGCAGCTTCAGTCCCGCAGGAGATCAGCCCCAGCATTTT.

J is TRBJ2-1 and V is TRBV12-3 or TRBV12-4; D might be TRBD2 (5 bases). The CDR3 loop spans 13 amino acids. V lost 5 bases to trimming and J lost 9 bases, with 14 bases between them. This CDR3 reads CASSPSSGTEQFF. The CDR3 DNA reads as TGTGCCAGCAGTCCCTCTTCGGGAACTGAGCAGTTCTTC.

The rearrangement uses TRBV29-1 and TRBJ2-3; TRBD2 aligns across 9 bases. CDR1 is SQVTM and CDR2 is ANQGSEA in the germline V gene. Trimming took 0 bases from V and 6 from J; bases not matched to a gene: 10. The CDR3 spans 16 residues. This chain's CDR3 is CSVEEGLAGTTDTQYF. CDR3 DNA sequence: TGCAGCGTTGAAGAGGGCCTAGCGGGGACCACGGATACGCAGTATTTT.

This clonotype was observed many times. This chain joins TRBV20-1 and TRBJ2-3; D not certain. CDR1 and CDR2 (germline): DFQATT, SNEGSKA (reference sequence). V was cut by 0 bases and J by 4 bases, with 5 bases left in between. This CDR3 spans 12 amino acids. Here the CDR3 DNA reads TGCAGTGCTAGAGAGGGTGCAGATACGCAGTATTTT. Translating it yields CSAREGADTQYF.

The chain links TRBV11-1 to TRBJ2-7; no clear D. The DNA matches TRBJ2-1 better at its end, which makes the J call doubtful. Germline lookup yields CDR1 SGHAT and CDR2 FQDESV (reference sequence). The length of the CDR3 is 12 residues. The CDR3 sequence is CASSHGRTEQFF. CDR3 DNA: TGTGCCAGCAGCCACGGCCGTACGGAGCAGTTCTTC.

V gene TRBV7-2 combines with J gene TRBJ2-1; perhaps D is TRBD1 or TRBD2 (5 bases each). This CDR3 is built from 12 residues. Trimming stripped 5 bases from V and 12 bases from J, with 14 bases between. Germline V lookup: CDR1 SGHTA, CDR2 FQGNSA. The CDR3 sequence is CASSRGWGGQFF. Written as DNA, the CDR3 is TGTGCCAGCAGCCGGGGATGGGGCGGGCAGTTCTTC. Variable domain in full (rest from reference TRBV7-2 and TRBJ2-1): GAGVSQSPSNKVTEKGKDVELRCDPISGHTALYWYRQSLGQGLEFLIYFQGNSAPDKSGLPSDRFSAERTGGSVSTLTIQRTQQEDSAVYLCASSRGWGGQFFGPGTRLTVL.

J is TRBJ2-6 and V is TRBV3-1, with D unclear. CDR3 length: 16 amino acids. V was cut by 4 bases and J by 0 bases, with 10 bases left in between. Germline CDR1 and CDR2: LGHDT and YNNKEL (reference sequence). The CDR3 here is CASSPLPFSGANVLTF. The CDR3 region has the DNA TGTGCCAGCAGCCCCCTTCCTTTCTCTGGGGCCAACGTCCTGACTTTC.

This clonotype was detected a few times. The rearrangement joins TRBV9 to TRBJ2-2; D remains unclear. In germline, CDR1 is SGDLS, CDR2 YYNGEE. The CDR3 is 14 residues long. With 0 bases removed from V and 6 bases from J, the gap between germline ends came to 9 bases. In DNA, the CDR3 is TGTGCCAGCAGCGTAGGTTCCGGGTCCGGGGAGCTGTTTTTT. As protein: CASSVGSGSGELFF.

The chain recombines TRBV20-1 with TRBJ1-2; D is perhaps TRBD1 (5 bases). V was trimmed by 2 bases and J by 7 bases, leaving 17 bases between them. There are 14 residues in the CDR3. CDR1 DFQATT and CDR2 SNEGSKA come from the germline V gene (reference sequence). CDR3 region: CSARSPGRWSGYTF. Here the CDR3 DNA reads TGCAGTGCTAGAAGTCCAGGGAGGTGGAGTGGCTACACCTTC.

The chain employs TRBV10-3 and TRBJ2-7; no firm D call. CDR1 and CDR2 from the germline V gene are ENHRY and SYGVKD. Trimming pared 8 bases from V and 0 bases from J, leaving 11 bases between. This CDR3 has 13 amino acids. The CDR3 loop reads CAISNSSSYEQYF. CDR3 DNA sequence: TGTGCCATCTCTAACTCCAGCTCCTACGAGCAGTACTTC.

This clonotype came up a few times. This chain connects TRBV29-1 to TRBJ1-4, with 9 bases matching TRBD1. V gave up 5 bases and J gave up 5 bases; unmatched junction bases: 3. CDR1 is SQVTM and CDR2 is ANQGSEA in the germline V gene. The length of the CDR3 is 13 residues. The CDR3 region is CSVLGTGNEKLFF. In nucleotides, the CDR3 is TGCAGCGTTCTCGGGACAGGGAATGAAAAACTGTTTTTT.

This clonotype was seen a handful of times. Sequence at one end of the junction differs from germline and may be a read error. The V and J genes are TRBV20-1 and TRBJ2-1; 8 bases agree with TRBD2. The V gene's germline CDR1 is DFQATT and CDR2 SNEGSKA (reference sequence). The CDR3 is 16 residues long. In nucleotides, the CDR3 is TGCAGTGCTAGAGATGAGATTAGAGCGGGAGTATTATTCACGATCTTC. Encoded protein: CSARDEIRAGVLFTIF.

The chain joins TRBV7-2 to TRBJ2-6, with D perhaps matching TRBD1 (6 bases). The V gene's germline CDR1 is SGHTA and CDR2 FQGNSA. Trimming removed 5 bases from V and 4 bases from J, with 9 bases in between. This CDR3 spans 14 amino acids. The CDR3 region has the DNA TGTGCCAGCAGCATAACAGGGGGGGCCAACGTCCTGACTTTC. It specifies CASSITGGANVLTF.

The chain recombines TRBV29-1 with TRBJ1-1; no reliable D call. The germline V and J ends were trimmed by 0 bases and 1 base, with 6 bases remaining between them. CDR1 SQVTM and CDR2 ANQGSEA come from the germline V gene. CDR3 length equals 13 residues. The CDR3 nucleotides are TGCAGCGTTGAAGACGGGTGGAACACTGAAGCTTTCTTT. Encoded protein: CSVEDGWNTEAFF. Complete variable domain (other parts from reference TRBV29-1 and TRBJ1-1): SAVISQKPSRDICQRGTSLTIQCQVDSQVTMMFWYRQQPGQSLTLIATANQGSEATYESGFVIDKFPISRPNLTFSTLTVSNMSPEDSSIYLCSVEDGWNTEAFFGQGTRLTVV.

The V call is TRBV18, the J call TRBJ2-5, with D perhaps TRBD1 (6 bases). The DNA end is a closer match to TRBJ2-7, so the J assignment may be wrong. The CDR3 spans 17 residues. CDR1 is KGHSH, CDR2 LQKENI, per germline. In nucleotides, the CDR3 is TGTGCCAGCTCACGCCCGGGAATCCGGGACATCACTTACGAGCAGTACTTC. It is translated as CASSRPGIRDITYEQYF.

The rearrangement joins TRBV2 to TRBJ2-7, with a weak D call TRBD2 (6 bases). Germline V gene sequence: CDR1 SNHLY, CDR2 FYNNEI. The CDR3 sequence is 11 residues long. Trimming left V 7 bases short and J 6 bases short, with 10 bases between. CDR3 DNA: TGTGCCAGCAACGGAGGGATCGAGCAGTACTTC. Its translation: CASNGGIEQYF.

This clonotype turned up a few times. The chain recombines TRBV15 with TRBJ1-1, with D unresolved. The CDR3 spans 14 residues. CDR1 and CDR2 (germline): LNHNV, YYDKDF (reference sequence). The V gene lost 1 base and the J gene lost 7 bases, with 13 bases spanning the gap. The DNA of the CDR3 is TGTGCCACCAGCAGAGCCGTAGGGCCAGATGAAGCTTTCTTT. Translated, it gives CATSRAVGPDEAFF.

This clonotype was counted a few times. V and J are TRBV24-1 and TRBJ1-2; 9 bases map to TRBD1. Losses at the gene ends were 4 bases for V and 5 bases for J; bases not matched to a gene: 4. The CDR3 loop spans 14 amino acids. The germline gives CDR1 KGHDR, CDR2 SFDVKD. The CDR3 reads CATSDTGTGYGYTF. In nucleotides, the CDR3 is TGTGCCACCAGTGACACCGGGACAGGGTATGGCTACACCTTC.

This clonotype was found a few times. The chain uses TRBV2 and TRBJ2-5, with unresolved D. Near its end, the DNA agrees better with TRBJ2-7, so the J call may be wrong. Germline CDR1 reads SNHLY; CDR2 reads FYNNEI. This CDR3 region has 15 residues. Here the CDR3 reads CASSERFGSLDEQYF. For the CDR3, the DNA is TGTGCCAGCAGTGAGAGGTTTGGGTCCTTGGACGAGCAGTACTTC.